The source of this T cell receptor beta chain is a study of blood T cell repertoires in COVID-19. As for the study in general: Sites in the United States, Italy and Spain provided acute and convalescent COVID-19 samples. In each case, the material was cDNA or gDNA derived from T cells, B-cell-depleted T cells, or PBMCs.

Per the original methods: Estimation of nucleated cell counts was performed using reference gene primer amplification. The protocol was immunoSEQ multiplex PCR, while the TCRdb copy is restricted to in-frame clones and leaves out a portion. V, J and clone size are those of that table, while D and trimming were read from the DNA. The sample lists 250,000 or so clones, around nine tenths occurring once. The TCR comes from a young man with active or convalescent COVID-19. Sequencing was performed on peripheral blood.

This chain's CDR3 is CASSSGTSGSYEQYF. CDR3 nucleotide sequence: TGTGCCAGCAGCTCAGGGACTAGCGGGAGTTACGAGCAGTACTTC. V usage is TRBV7-3 and J usage is TRBJ2-7, with 14 bases that match TRBD2. J gave up 4 bases and V 4 bases, and 3 bases lay outside the gene matches. This CDR3 is built from 15 residues. Germline assignment: CDR1 SGHTA and CDR2 FQGTGA.